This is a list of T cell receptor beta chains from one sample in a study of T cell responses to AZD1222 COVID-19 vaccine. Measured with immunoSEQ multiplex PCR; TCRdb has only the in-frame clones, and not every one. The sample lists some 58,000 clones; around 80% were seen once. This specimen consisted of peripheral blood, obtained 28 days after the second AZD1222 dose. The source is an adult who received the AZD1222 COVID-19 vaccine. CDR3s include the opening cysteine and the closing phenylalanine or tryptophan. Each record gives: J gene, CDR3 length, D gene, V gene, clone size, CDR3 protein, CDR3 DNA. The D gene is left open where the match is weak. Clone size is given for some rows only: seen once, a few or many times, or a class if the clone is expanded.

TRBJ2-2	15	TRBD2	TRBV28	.	CASSALGREAGELFF	TGTGCCAGCAGCGCCCTAGGGCGGGAGGCCGGGGAGCTGTTTTTT
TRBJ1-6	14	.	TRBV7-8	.	CASSSTGGNSPLHF	TGTGCCAGCAGCTCGACAGGCGGTAATTCACCCCTCCACTTT
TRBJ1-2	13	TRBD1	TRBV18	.	CASSTGGDYGYTF	TGTGCCAGCTCTACAGGGGGCGACTATGGCTACACCTTC
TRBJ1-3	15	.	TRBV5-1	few	CASSLGQPSGNTIYF	TGCGCCAGCAGCTTAGGGCAGCCCTCTGGAAACACCATATATTTT
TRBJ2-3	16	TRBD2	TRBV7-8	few	CASGFRTSGGADTQYF	TGTGCCAGCGGATTCCGGACTAGCGGGGGGGCGGATACGCAGTATTTT
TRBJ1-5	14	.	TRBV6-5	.	CASSVDGRVQPQHF	TGTGCCAGCAGCGTGGACGGGCGGGTCCAGCCCCAGCATTTT
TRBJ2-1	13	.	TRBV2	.	CASKSGLYNEQFF	TGTGCCAGCAAGTCGGGACTTTACAATGAGCAGTTCTTC
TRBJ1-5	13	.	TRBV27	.	CASSRATDQPQHF	TGTGCCAGCAGTCGGGCTACCGATCAGCCCCAGCATTTT
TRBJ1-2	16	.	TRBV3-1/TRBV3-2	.	CASSLAATGLSYGYTF	TGTGCCAGCAGCCTCGCCGCAACAGGGTTAAGCTATGGCTACACCTTC
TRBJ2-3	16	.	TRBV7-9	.	CASSPSTRWDVNTQYF	TGTGCCAGCAGCCCGTCGACTAGGTGGGACGTAAATACGCAGTATTTT
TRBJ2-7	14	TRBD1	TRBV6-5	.	CASRGTGGSYEQYF	TGTGCCAGCAGGGGGACAGGGGGATCCTACGAGCAGTACTTC
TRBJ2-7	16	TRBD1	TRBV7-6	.	CASSLNPGQGGYEQYF	TGTGCCAGCAGCCTAAATCCGGGACAGGGCGGTTACGAGCAGTACTTC
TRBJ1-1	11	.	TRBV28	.	CAAPGPTEAFF	TGTGCCGCCCCCGGGCCCACTGAAGCTTTCTTT
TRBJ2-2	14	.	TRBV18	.	CASSPRQVTGELFF	TGTGCCAGCTCACCCCGTCAAGTCACGGGGGAGCTGTTTTTT
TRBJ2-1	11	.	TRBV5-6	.	CASSTISEQFF	TGTGCCAGCAGCACCATATCAGAGCAGTTCTTC
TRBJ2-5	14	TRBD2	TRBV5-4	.	CASSSGGAQETQYF	TGTGCCAGCAGCTCCGGGGGGGCCCAAGAGACCCAGTACTTC
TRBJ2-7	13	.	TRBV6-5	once	CASTPKASREQYF	TGTGCCAGCACCCCTAAAGCTTCGAGGGAGCAGTACTTC
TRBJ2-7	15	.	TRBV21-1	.	CASSRGDRVNYEQYF	TGTGCCAGCAGCAGAGGGGACAGGGTTAACTACGAGCAGTACTTC
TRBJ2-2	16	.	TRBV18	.	CASSPQGFTGTGELFF	TGTGCCAGCTCACCACAGGGGTTCACGGGCACCGGGGAGCTGTTTTTT
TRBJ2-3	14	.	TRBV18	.	CASSPNGGTDTQYF	TGTGCCAGCTCACCAAACGGGGGCACAGATACGCAGTATTTT
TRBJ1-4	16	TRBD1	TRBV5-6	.	CASSGNADRGGEKLFF	TGTGCCAGCAGCGGTAACGCGGACAGGGGAGGGGAAAAACTGTTTTTT
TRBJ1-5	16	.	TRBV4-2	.	CASSQVRARDYQPQHF	TGTGCCAGCAGCCAAGTGAGGGCAAGAGACTATCAGCCCCAGCATTTT
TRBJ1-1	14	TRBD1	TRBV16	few	CASSHAGTGTNTFF	TGTGCCAGCAGCCATGCCGGGACAGGGACCAATACTTTCTTT
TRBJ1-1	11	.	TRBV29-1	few	CSGGVDTEAFF	TGCAGCGGGGGAGTAGACACTGAAGCTTTCTTT
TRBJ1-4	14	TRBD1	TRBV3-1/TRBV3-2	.	CASSLGQGAVKLFF	TGTGCCAGCAGCCTCGGACAGGGGGCTGTGAAACTGTTTTTT
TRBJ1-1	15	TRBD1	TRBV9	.	CASSARQGLTTEAFF	TGTGCCAGCAGCGCCCGACAGGGGTTAACCACTGAAGCTTTCTTT
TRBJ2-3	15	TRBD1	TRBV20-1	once	CSASRGQGSTDTQYF	TGCAGTGCTAGTCGAGGACAGGGGAGCACAGATACGCAGTATTTT
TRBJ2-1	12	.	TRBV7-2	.	CASSFGVNEQFF	TGTGCCAGCAGCTTTGGCGTCAATGAGCAGTTCTTC
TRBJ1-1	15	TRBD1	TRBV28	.	CASRPTDRSNTEAFF	TGTGCCAGCAGACCCACGGACAGGTCGAACACTGAAGCTTTCTTT
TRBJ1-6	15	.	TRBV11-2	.	CASSLDWTEASPLHF	TGTGCCAGCAGCTTAGACTGGACAGAGGCTTCACCCCTCCACTTT
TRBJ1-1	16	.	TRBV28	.	CASSLVGWRASTEAFF	TGTGCCAGCAGTTTGGTAGGGTGGCGGGCTAGCACTGAAGCTTTCTTT
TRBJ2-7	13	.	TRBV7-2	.	CASSLGRPYEQYF	TGTGCCAGCAGCTTGGGCAGACCTTACGAGCAGTACTTC
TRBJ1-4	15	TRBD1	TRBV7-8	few	CASSNDRGRLGKLFF	TGTGCCAGCAGCAACGACAGGGGGCGATTAGGAAAACTGTTTTTT
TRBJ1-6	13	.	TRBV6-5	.	CASWRRDNSPLHF	TGTGCCAGCTGGCGGCGAGATAATTCACCCCTCCACTTT
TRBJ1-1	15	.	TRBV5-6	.	CASNKRERTNTEAFF	TGTGCCAGCAACAAGCGGGAGAGAACGAACACTGAAGCTTTCTTT
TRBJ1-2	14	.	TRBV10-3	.	CAVSKGEANYGYTF	TGTGCCGTCTCAAAGGGGGAAGCTAACTATGGCTACACCTTC
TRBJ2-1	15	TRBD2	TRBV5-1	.	CASSLAAGGPAEQFF	TGCGCCAGCAGCTTGGCAGCGGGGGGGCCGGCTGAGCAGTTCTTC
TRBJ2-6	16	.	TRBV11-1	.	CASSFSRISGANVLTF	TGTGCCAGCAGCTTTTCCCGAATCTCTGGGGCCAACGTCCTGACTTTC
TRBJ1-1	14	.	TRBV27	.	CASRPPGLGTEAFF	TGTGCCAGCCGACCTCCGGGACTCGGAACTGAAGCTTTCTTT
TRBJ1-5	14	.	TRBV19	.	CASSKSHSNQPQHF	TGTGCCAGTAGTAAGTCACATAGCAATCAGCCCCAGCATTTT
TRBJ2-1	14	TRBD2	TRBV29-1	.	CSGYKSGRANEQFF	TGCAGTGGTTATAAGAGCGGGAGGGCGAATGAGCAGTTCTTC
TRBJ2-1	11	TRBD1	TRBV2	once	CANLRGREQFF	TGTGCCAACCTAAGGGGGCGTGAGCAGTTCTTC
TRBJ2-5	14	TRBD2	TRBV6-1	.	CASSELAVKETQYF	TGTGCCAGCAGTGAACTAGCGGTCAAAGAGACCCAGTACTTC
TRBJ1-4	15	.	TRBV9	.	CASSVRGRGDEKLFF	TGTGCCAGCAGCGTAAGGGGCAGGGGAGACGAAAAACTGTTTTTT
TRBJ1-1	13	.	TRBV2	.	CASSVQLNTEAFF	TGTGCCAGCAGCGTCCAATTGAACACTGAAGCTTTCTTT
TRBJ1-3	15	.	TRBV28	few	CASSSRRYSGNTIYF	TGTGCCAGCTCATCGCGCAGATACTCTGGAAACACCATATATTTT
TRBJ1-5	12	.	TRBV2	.	CASSTDNQPQHF	TGTGCCAGCAGTACGGACAATCAGCCCCAGCATTTT
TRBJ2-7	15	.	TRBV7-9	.	CASSLAGQGVGEQYF	TGTGCCAGCAGCTTAGCTGGGCAGGGAGTGGGAGAGCAGTACTTC
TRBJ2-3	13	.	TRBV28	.	CASRTQATDTQYF	TGTGCCAGCAGAACACAGGCCACAGATACGCAGTATTTT
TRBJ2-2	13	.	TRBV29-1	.	CSAGGHATGELFF	TGCAGCGCCGGGGGTCATGCCACCGGGGAGCTGTTTTTT
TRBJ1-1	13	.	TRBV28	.	CASREPMNTEAFF	TGTGCCAGCCGGGAGCCAATGAACACTGAAGCTTTCTTT
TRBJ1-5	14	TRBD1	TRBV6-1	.	CASSEQGAKQPQHF	TGTGCCAGCAGTGAACAGGGGGCAAAGCAGCCCCAGCATTTT
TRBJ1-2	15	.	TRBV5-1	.	CASSPTIGGNYGYTF	TGCGCCAGCAGCCCTACAATAGGGGGGAACTATGGCTACACCTTC